The 8 T cell receptor beta chains below come from one sample, sequenced in a study of T cell responses to AZD1222 COVID-19 vaccine. Some clones are missing from TCRdb's copy, which holds only in-frame ones; the method was immunoSEQ multiplex PCR. The profile shows some 160,000 clones, just under 95% of them singletons. This specimen was peripheral blood, taken on day 0 of AZD1222 vaccination. Every receptor here comes from an adult in good health.

In DNA form, the CDR3 reads TGTGCCAGCAGTTGGACGCCGGAGGCGTACAATGAGCAGTTCTTC. Residues: CASSWTPEAYNEQFF. The V gene is TRBV2, the J gene TRBJ2-1, with D possibly TRBD2 on 5 matching bases. The V end was cut by 5 bases, the J end by 4 bases, with 15 bases between. The CDR3 runs 15 residues. Germline CDR1 SNHLY, CDR2 FYNNEI.

This chain connects TRBV4-3 to TRBJ1-1; D gene ambiguous. The CDR3 length is 14 residues. CDR1 is LGHNA and CDR2 is YSLEER in the germline V gene. With 0 bases removed from V and 3 bases from J, the gap between germline ends came to 8 bases. The CDR3 protein is CASSQETLYTEAFF. As DNA, the CDR3 is TGCGCCAGCAGCCAAGAGACACTTTACACTGAAGCTTTCTTT.

The rearrangement joins TRBV11-2 to TRBJ1-5; D may be TRBD1 (5 bases). The germline V gene has CDR1 SGHAT and CDR2 FQNNGV. V was cut by 3 bases and J by 9 bases, with 9 bases left in between. The CDR3 loop spans 12 amino acids. The CDR3 DNA reads as TGTGCCAGCAGCTTGTGGGGGGGGCCCCAGCATTTT. Its translation is CASSLWGGPQHF. The entire variable domain, with the rest obtained from reference TRBV11-2 and TRBJ1-5, is as follows: EAGVAQSPRYKIIEKRQSVAFWCNPISGHATLYWYQQILGQGPKLLIQFQNNGVVDDSQLPKDRFSAERLKGVDSTLKIQPAKLEDSAVYLCASSLWGGPQHFGDGTRLSIL.

The CDR3 DNA sequence: TGTGCCAGTATGGACGGAGGGTCTGGAAACACCATATATTTT. Amino acids: CASMDGGSGNTIYF. The chain joins TRBV19 to TRBJ1-3; D not resolved. The CDR3 length is 14 residues. Germline CDR1 and CDR2: LNHDA and SQIVND (reference sequence). The V end was cut by 7 bases, the J end by 1 base, with 11 bases between.

J is TRBJ1-1 and V is TRBV7-9, with unresolved D. This CDR3 comprises 11 residues. Germline V gene sequence: CDR1 SEHNR, CDR2 FQNEAQ (reference sequence). The V and J ends lost 5 bases and 7 bases respectively, with 8 bases between them. The CDR3 spells CASSVIGEAFF. DNA for the CDR3: TGTGCCAGCAGCGTAATCGGTGAAGCTTTCTTT.

The chain employs TRBV6-5 and TRBJ1-3; D unclear. Trimming stripped 7 bases from V and 0 bases from J, with 10 bases between. The CDR3 has 14 amino acids. Germline-derived CDR1 and CDR2 are MNHEY and SVGAGI. The CDR3 region is CASNQVHSGNTIYF. Here the CDR3 DNA reads TGTGCCAGCAACCAGGTCCACTCTGGAAACACCATATATTTT.

The rearrangement links TRBV6-2 or TRBV6-3 to TRBJ2-3; D gene unclear. This CDR3 has 12 residues. Between the trimmed V and J ends, which lost 2 bases and 4 bases, there was a span of 4 bases. Germline V lookup: CDR1 MNHEY, CDR2 SVGEGT. The CDR3 is CASSYRADTQYF. The CDR3 bases are TGTGCCAGCAGTTACCGGGCAGATACGCAGTATTTT.

The chain recombines TRBV10-2 with TRBJ1-2, with no clear D. The germline V gene has CDR1 WSHSY and CDR2 SAAADI. With 6 bases removed from V and 7 bases from J, the gap between germline ends came to 18 bases. The CDR3 runs to 14 residues. In DNA, the CDR3 is TGCGCCAGCAGCGGGTTTGGAGGAGAGATTGGCTACACCTTC. Residues: CASSGFGGEIGYTF.